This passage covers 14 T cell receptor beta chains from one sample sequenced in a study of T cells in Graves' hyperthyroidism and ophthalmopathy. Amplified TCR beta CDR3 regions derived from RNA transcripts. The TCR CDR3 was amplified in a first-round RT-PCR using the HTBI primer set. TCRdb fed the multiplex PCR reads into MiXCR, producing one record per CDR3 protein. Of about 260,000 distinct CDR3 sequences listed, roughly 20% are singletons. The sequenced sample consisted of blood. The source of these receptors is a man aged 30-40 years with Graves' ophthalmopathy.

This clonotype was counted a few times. CDR3 protein: CASSPSGQGADTQYF. DNA of the CDR3: TGTGCCAGCAGTCCGTCGGGACAGGGGGCTGATACGCAGTATTTT. The chain joins TRBV27 to TRBJ2-3, with 12 bases that match TRBD1. The junction had 6 bases not matched to a gene; V was cut back by 5 bases and J by 6 bases. This CDR3 spans 15 amino acids. In germline, CDR1 is MNHEY, CDR2 SMNVEV (reference sequence).

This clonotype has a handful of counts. CDR3 sequence: CASSSLGAGDQPQHF. The CDR3 DNA sequence: TGTGCCAGTAGTTCTCTAGGGGCAGGGGATCAGCCCCAGCATTTT. The chain uses TRBV19 and TRBJ1-5; tentatively, D is TRBD1 (6 bases). Germline V gene lookup returns CDR1 LNHDA and CDR2 SQIVND (reference sequence). The CDR3 consists of 15 residues. Trimming stripped 5 bases from V and 5 bases from J, with 16 bases between.

Here the CDR3 DNA reads TGTGCCTGGAGTGTTGGACTAGCCAGCACAGATACGCAGTATTTT. Residues: CAWSVGLASTDTQYF. The J gene is TRBJ2-3, the V gene TRBV30; 8 nucleotides line up with TRBD2. With V trimmed by 0 bases and J by 0 bases, 2 bases remained unmatched. Looked up from germline, CDR1 is GTSNPN and CDR2 is SVGIG (reference sequence). The CDR3 has 15 residues.

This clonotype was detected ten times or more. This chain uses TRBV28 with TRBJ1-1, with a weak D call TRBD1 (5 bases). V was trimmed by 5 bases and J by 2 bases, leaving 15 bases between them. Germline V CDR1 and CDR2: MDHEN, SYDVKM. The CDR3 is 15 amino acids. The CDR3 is CASSLGGRGNTEAFF. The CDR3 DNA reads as TGTGCCAGCAGTCTTGGGGGTCGGGGAAACACTGAAGCTTTCTTT.

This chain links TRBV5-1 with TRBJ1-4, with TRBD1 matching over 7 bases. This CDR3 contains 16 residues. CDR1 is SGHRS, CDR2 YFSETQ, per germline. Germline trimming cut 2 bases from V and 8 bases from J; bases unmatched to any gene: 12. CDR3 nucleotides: TGCGCCAGCAGCTTAGGCCCTACCGGGACAGTCGAAAAACTGTTTTTT. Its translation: CASSLGPTGTVEKLFF. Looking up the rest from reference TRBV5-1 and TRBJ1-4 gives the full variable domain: KAGVTQTPRYLIKTRGQQVTLSCSPISGHRSVSWYQQTPGQGLQFLFEYFSETQRNKGNFPGRFSGRQFSNSRSEMNVSTLELGDSALYLCASSLGPTGTVEKLFFGSGTQLSVL.

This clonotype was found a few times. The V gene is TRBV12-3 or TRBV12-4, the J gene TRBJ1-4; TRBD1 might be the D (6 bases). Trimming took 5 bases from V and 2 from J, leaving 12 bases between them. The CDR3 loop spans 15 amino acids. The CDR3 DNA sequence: TGTGCCAGCAGTCGAAGAAGGGGGACTAATGAAAAACTGTTTTTT. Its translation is CASSRRRGTNEKLFF.

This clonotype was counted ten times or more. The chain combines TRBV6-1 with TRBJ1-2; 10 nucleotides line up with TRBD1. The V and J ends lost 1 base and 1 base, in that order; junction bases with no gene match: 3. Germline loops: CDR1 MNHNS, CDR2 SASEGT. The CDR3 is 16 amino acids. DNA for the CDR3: TGTGCCAGCAGTGAAGGGACAGGGGGACTTAACTATGGCTACACCTTC. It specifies CASSEGTGGLNYGYTF.

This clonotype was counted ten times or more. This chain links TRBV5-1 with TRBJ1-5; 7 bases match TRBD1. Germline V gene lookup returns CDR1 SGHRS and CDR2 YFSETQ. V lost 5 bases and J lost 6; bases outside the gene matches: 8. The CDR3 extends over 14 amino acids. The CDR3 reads CASRPDREGQPQHF. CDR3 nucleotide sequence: TGCGCCAGCAGACCCGACAGGGAGGGTCAGCCCCAGCATTTT. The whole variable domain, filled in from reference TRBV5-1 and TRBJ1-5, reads KAGVTQTPRYLIKTRGQQVTLSCSPISGHRSVSWYQQTPGQGLQFLFEYFSETQRNKGNFPGRFSGRQFSNSRSEMNVSTLELGDSALYLCASRPDREGQPQHFGDGTRLSIL.

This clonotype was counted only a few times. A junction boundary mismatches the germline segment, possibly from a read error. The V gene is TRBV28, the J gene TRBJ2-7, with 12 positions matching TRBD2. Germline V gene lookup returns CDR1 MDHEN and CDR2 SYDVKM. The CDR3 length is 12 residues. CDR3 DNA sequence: TGTGCCAGCAGTTTGACTAGCGGGAGTGCGCACTTC. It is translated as CASSLTSGSAHF.

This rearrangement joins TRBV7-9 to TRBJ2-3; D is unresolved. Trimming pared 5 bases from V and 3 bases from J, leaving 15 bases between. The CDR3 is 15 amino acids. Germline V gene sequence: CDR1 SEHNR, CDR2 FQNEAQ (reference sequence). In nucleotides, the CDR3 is TGTGCCAGCAGCCACGCATTGCAGGCAACAGATACGCAGTATTTT. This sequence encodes CASSHALQATDTQYF.

The chain's CDR3 is CATSGKRGSLSTDTQYF. The CDR3, as DNA: TGTGCCACCAGTGGGAAAAGGGGCAGCCTTAGCACAGATACGCAGTATTTT. The chain combines TRBV24-1 with TRBJ2-3; a possible D gene is TRBD1 (5 bases). Between the trimmed V and J ends, which lost 5 bases and 0 bases, there was a span of 17 bases. Germline V gene lookup returns CDR1 KGHDR and CDR2 SFDVKD. The CDR3 sequence is 17 residues long.

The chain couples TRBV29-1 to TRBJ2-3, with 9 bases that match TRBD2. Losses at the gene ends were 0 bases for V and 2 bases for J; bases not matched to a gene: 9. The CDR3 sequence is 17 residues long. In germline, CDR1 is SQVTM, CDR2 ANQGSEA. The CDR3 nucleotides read TGCAGCGTTGAAGATAGGTTCCGCGGGAGGGCCACAGATACGCAGTATTTT. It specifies CSVEDRFRGRATDTQYF.

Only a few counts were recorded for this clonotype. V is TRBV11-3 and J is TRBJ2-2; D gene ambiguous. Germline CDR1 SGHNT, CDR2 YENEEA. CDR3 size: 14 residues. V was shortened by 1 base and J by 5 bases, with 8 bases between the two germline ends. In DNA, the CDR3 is TGTGCCAGCAGCTTAGTCATGGTAACCGGGGAGCTGTTTTTT. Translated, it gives CASSLVMVTGELFF.

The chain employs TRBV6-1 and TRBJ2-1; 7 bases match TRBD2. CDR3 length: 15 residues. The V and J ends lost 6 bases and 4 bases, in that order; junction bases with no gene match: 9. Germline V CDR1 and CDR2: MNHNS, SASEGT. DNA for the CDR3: TGTGCCAGCAGCCGAAACGGGGGGAGTTACAATGAGCAGTTCTTC. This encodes CASSRNGGSYNEQFF.